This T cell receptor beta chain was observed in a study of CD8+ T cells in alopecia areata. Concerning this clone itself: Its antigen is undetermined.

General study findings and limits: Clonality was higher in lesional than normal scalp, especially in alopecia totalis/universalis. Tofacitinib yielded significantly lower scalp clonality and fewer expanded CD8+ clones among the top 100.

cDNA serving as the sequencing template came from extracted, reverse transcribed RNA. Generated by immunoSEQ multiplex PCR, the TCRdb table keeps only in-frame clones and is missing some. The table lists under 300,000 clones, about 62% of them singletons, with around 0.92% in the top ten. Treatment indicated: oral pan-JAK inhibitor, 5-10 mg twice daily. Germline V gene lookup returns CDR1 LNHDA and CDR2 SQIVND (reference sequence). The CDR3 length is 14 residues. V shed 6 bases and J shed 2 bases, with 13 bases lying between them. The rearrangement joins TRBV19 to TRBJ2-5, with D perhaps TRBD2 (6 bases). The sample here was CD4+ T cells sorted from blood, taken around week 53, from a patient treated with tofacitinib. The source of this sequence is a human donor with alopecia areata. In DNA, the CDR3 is TGTGCCAGTAGGCTAGGACGGGAGCAAGAGACCCAGTACTTC. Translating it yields CASRLGREQETQYF.